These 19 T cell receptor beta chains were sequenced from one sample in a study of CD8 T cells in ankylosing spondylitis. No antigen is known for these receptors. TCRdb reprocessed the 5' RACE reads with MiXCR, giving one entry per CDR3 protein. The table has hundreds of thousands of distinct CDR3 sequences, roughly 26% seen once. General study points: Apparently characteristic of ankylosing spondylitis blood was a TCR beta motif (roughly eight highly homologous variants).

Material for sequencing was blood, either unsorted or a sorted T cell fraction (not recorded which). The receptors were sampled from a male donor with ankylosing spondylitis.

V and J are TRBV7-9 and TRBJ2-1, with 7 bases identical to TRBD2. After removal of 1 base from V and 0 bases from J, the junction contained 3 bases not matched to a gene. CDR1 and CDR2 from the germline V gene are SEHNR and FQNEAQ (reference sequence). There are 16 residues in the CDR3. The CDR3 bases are TGTGCCAGCAGCTTAGAGCGGGGTTACTCCTACAATGAGCAGTTCTTC. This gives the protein CASSLERGYSYNEQFF.

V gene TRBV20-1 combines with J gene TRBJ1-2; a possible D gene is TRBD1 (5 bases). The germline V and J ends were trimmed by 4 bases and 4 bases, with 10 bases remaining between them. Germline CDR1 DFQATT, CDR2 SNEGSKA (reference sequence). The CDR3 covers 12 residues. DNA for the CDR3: TGCAGTGCTACCGGGACCCTCTATGGCTACACCTTC. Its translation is CSATGTLYGYTF.

CDR3 sequence reads: CASSEWREFNSPLHF. The CDR3 nucleotides read TGTGCCAGCAGTGAATGGAGGGAATTTAATTCACCCCTCCACTTT. The chain is built from TRBV6-1 and TRBJ1-6; D uncertain. This CDR3 spans 15 amino acids. Trimming took off 2 bases at V and 6 bases at J, with 11 bases between the two ends. Germline V gene lookup returns CDR1 MNHNS and CDR2 SASEGT.

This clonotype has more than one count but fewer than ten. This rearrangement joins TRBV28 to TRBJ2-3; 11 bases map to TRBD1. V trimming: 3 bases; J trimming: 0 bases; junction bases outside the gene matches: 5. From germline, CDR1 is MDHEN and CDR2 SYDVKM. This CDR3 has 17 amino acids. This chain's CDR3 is CASSFGTGGGSTDTQYF. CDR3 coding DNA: TGTGCCAGCAGTTTTGGGACAGGGGGAGGTAGCACAGATACGCAGTATTTT.

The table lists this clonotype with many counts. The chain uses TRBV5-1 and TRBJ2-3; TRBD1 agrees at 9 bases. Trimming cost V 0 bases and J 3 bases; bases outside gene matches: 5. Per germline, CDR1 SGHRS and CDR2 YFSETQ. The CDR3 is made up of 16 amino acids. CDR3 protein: CASSLDPDRGTDTQYF. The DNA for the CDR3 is TGCGCCAGCAGCTTGGACCCGGACAGGGGTACAGATACGCAGTATTTT.

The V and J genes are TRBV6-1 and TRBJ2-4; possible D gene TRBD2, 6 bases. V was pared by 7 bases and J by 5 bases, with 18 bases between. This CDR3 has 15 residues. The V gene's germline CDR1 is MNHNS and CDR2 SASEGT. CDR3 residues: CASKGGDRLENIQYF. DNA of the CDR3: TGTGCCAGCAAGGGCGGGGACCGCCTGGAAAACATTCAGTACTTC.

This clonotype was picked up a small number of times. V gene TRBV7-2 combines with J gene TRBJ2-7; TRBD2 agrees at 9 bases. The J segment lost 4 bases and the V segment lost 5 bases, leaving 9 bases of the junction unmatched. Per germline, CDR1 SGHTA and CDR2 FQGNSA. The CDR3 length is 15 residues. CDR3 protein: CASSPRISGSYEQYF. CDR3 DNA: TGTGCCAGCAGCCCGAGGATTAGCGGGAGTTACGAGCAGTACTTC.

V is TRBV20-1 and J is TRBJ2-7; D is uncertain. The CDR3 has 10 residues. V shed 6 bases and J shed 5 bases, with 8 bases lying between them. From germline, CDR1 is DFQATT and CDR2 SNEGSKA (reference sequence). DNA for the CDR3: TGCAGTGCCCCGAACCACGAGCAGTACGTC. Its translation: CSAPNHEQYV.

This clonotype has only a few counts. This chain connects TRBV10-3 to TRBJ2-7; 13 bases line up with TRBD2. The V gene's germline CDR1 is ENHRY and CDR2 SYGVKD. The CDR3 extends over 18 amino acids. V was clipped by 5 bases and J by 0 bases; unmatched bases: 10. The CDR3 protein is CAISPGTSGTLSSYEQYF. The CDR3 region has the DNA TGTGCCATCAGTCCCGGGACTAGCGGGACCCTAAGCTCCTACGAGCAGTACTTC.

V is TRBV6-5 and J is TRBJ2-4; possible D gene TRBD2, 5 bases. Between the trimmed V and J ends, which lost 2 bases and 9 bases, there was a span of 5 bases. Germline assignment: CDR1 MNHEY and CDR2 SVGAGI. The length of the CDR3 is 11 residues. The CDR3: CASSYGSIQYF. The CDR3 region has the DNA TGTGCCAGCAGTTACGGGAGCATTCAGTACTTC.

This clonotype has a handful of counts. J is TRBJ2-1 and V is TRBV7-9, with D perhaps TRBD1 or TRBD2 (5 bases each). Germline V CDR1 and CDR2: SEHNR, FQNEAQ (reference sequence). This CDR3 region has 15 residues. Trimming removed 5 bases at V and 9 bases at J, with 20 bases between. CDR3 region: CASSRDAWNRGEQFF. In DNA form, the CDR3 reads TGTGCCAGCAGCAGGGACGCGTGGAATCGTGGTGAGCAGTTCTTC.

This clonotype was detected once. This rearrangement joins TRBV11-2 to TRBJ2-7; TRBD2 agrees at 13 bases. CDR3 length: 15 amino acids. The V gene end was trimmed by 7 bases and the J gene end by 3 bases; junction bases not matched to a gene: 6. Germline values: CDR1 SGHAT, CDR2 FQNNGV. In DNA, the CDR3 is TGTGCCAGCACGGTGACTAGCGGGAGGTTCTACGAGCAGTACTTC. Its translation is CASTVTSGRFYEQYF.

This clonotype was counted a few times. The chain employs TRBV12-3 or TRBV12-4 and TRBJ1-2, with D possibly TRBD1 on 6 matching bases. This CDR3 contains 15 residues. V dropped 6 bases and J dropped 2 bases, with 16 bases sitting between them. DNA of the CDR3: TGTGCCAGCAGCGCTGGGGGCCGTCCCAACTATGGCTACACCTTC. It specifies CASSAGGRPNYGYTF.

The chain's CDR3 is CASSSFQGQNEQFF. DNA of the CDR3: TGTGCCAGCAGTTCCTTCCAGGGACAAAATGAGCAGTTCTTC. The chain employs TRBV12-3 or TRBV12-4 and TRBJ2-1; D might be TRBD1 (6 bases). V lost 4 bases, J lost 7 bases, and 14 bases lay in between. This CDR3 has 14 residues.

CDR3 protein: CASSLPGTSTDTQYF. CDR3 sequence (DNA): TGTGCCAGCAGCTTGCCCGGGACTAGCACAGATACGCAGTATTTT. The chain carries TRBV5-6 and TRBJ2-3, with D possibly TRBD2 on 6 matching bases. The CDR3 sequence is 15 residues long. V was shortened by 1 base and J by 0 bases, with 9 bases between the two germline ends. CDR1 SGHDT and CDR2 YYEEEE come from the germline V gene.

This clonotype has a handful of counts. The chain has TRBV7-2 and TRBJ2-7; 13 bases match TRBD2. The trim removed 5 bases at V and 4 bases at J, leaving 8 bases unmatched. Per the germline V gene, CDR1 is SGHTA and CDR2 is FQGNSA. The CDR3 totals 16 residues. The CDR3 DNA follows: TGTGCCAGCAGCGAGAGGACTAGCGGGAGTAAGTACGAGCAGTACTTC. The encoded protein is CASSERTSGSKYEQYF.

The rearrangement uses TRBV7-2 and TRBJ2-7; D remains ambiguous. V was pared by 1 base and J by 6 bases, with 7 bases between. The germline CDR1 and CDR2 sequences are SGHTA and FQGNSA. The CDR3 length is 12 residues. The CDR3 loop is CASSLEHGEQYF. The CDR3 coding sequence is TGTGCCAGCAGCTTAGAACATGGCGAGCAGTACTTC.

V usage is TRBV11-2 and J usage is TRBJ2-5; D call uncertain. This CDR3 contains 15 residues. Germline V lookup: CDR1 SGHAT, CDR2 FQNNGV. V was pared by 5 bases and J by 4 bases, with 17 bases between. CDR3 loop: CASSPGDARAETQYF. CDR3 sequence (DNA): TGTGCCAGCAGCCCCGGTGACGCTAGGGCAGAGACCCAGTACTTC.

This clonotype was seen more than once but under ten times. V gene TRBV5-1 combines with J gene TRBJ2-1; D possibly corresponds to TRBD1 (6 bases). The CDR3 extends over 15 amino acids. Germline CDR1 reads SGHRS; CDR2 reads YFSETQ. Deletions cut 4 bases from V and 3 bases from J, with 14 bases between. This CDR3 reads CASSRGQGLYNEQFF. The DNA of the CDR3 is TGCGCCAGCAGCCGAGGGCAGGGGCTCTACAATGAGCAGTTCTTC.